This is a list of T cell receptor beta chains from one sample in a study of regulatory T cells in long-lasting Graves disease. TCRdb reanalysed the multiplex PCR reads using MiXCR and keeps one entry per CDR3 protein. The sample holds 360,000 or so distinct CDR3 sequences; around 15% are singletons and the top ten take 20%. Separately, the same data were catalogued under a study of T cells in Graves' hyperthyroidism and ophthalmopathy.

The material was peripheral blood mononuclear cells (PBMCs), obtained at new diagnosis, from a patient treated with antithyroid drugs. Source of these receptors: a woman under 30 with Graves disease. The CDR3 runs from the conserved cysteine through the conserved F or W. Fields, in order: V gene, J gene, CDR3 length, CDR3 protein.

V gene: TRBV2
J gene: TRBJ2-1
CDR3 length: 15
CDR3 protein: CASSEAAPSYNEQFF

V gene: TRBV3-1
J gene: TRBJ2-1
CDR3 length: 12
CDR3 protein: CASSLVGLEQFF

V gene: TRBV20-1
J gene: TRBJ2-7
CDR3 length: 14
CDR3 protein: CSAPGGASPYEQYF

V gene: TRBV5-1
J gene: TRBJ1-1
CDR3 length: 13
CDR3 protein: CASWMTGNTEAFF

V gene: TRBV3-1
J gene: TRBJ2-1
CDR3 length: 16
CDR3 protein: CASSQGLGLAGNEQFF

V gene: TRBV5-8
J gene: TRBJ1-5
CDR3 length: 14
CDR3 protein: CASSPRTGNQPQHF

V gene: TRBV20-1
J gene: TRBJ1-1
CDR3 length: 13
CDR3 protein: CSVTRTANTEAFF

V gene: TRBV13
J gene: TRBJ2-7
CDR3 length: 14
CDR3 protein: CASTPGLAYHEQYF

V gene: TRBV20-1
J gene: TRBJ1-5
CDR3 length: 15
CDR3 protein: CSASGQFNKNQPQHF

V gene: TRBV30
J gene: TRBJ1-4
CDR3 length: 13
CDR3 protein: CAWTPGGYEKLFF

V gene: TRBV20-1
J gene: TRBJ2-3
CDR3 length: 15
CDR3 protein: CSAWGLAGHTDTQYF

V gene: TRBV5-1
J gene: TRBJ1-5
CDR3 length: 13
CDR3 protein: CASSLTVNQPQHF

V gene: TRBV5-1
J gene: TRBJ2-7
CDR3 length: 16
CDR3 protein: CASSGSLGGGSYEQYF

V gene: TRBV6-1
J gene: TRBJ2-1
CDR3 length: 13
CDR3 protein: CASRPTSSNEQFF

V gene: TRBV11-2
J gene: TRBJ1-1
CDR3 length: 14
CDR3 protein: CASSLDLGGTEAFF

V gene: TRBV7-3
J gene: TRBJ2-5
CDR3 length: 14
CDR3 protein: CASSPTGPGGTQYF